Detailed here is one T cell receptor (beta chain). The antigen is unknown. This sample stems from a study of OX40 agonist ivuxolimab in advanced cancers. Study context: Ivuxolimab, an agonistic anti-OX40 (CD134) antibody, was given to patients. Findings of the study overall: Some patients who did not respond also had low normalized T-cell clonal expansion.

Germline V CDR1 and CDR2: MGHRA, YSYEKL. This CDR3 spans 13 amino acids. Trimming removed 1 base from V and 3 bases from J, with 6 bases in between. Autoimmune disease history or systemic immunosuppression barred patients. The assay was immunoSEQ multiplex PCR, and TCRdb's table has in-frame clones only and misses some. The profile shows approximately 76,000 clones, roughly 91% of them singletons. The J gene is TRBJ1-2, the V gene TRBV4-1, with D unresolved. The TCR sequence derives from an adult with an advanced solid tumor such as melanoma, head and neck, liver or kidney cancer. Sequenced here: CD4+ or CD8+ T cells sorted from blood, sampled in a trial of the OX40 agonist ivuxolimab. Here the CDR3 reads CASSQGGDYGYTF. CDR3 nucleotides: TGCGCCAGCAGCCAAGGGGGAGACTATGGCTACACCTTC.